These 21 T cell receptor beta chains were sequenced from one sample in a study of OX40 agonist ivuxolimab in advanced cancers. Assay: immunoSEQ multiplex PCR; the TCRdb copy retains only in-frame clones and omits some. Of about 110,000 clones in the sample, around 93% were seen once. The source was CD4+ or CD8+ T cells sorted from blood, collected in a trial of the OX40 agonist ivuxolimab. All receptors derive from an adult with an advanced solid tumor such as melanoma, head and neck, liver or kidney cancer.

The DNA for the CDR3 is TGTGCCAGCAGCGTAGCGAGTCAGGGCGTGAGAGAGACCCAGTACTTC. Residues: CASSVASQGVRETQYF. The rearrangement links TRBV9 to TRBJ2-5; tentative D call: TRBD1 (5 bases). Germline values: CDR1 SGDLS, CDR2 YYNGEE. Trimming took off 0 bases at V and 4 bases at J, with 16 bases between the two ends. The CDR3 has 16 amino acids.

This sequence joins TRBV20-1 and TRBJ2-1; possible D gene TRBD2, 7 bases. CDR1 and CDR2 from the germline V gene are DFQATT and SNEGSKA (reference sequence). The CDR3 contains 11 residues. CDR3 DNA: TGCATGGGGGGGCGTGGCAATGAGCAGTTCTTC. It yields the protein CMGGRGNEQFF.

CDR3 sequence reads: CASSPGTVNTEAFF. The CDR3, as DNA: TGTGCCAGCTCACCAGGGACGGTAAACACTGAAGCTTTCTTT. This chain joins TRBV18 and TRBJ1-1, with D tentatively TRBD1 (5 bases). The CDR3 spans 14 residues. Germline CDR1 reads KGHSH; CDR2 reads LQKENI. Trimming left V 2 bases short and J 2 bases short, with 9 bases between.

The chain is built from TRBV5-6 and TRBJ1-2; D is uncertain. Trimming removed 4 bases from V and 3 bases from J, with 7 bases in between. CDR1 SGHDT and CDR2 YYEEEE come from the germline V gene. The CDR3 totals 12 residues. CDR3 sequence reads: CASSAGYYGYTF. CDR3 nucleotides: TGTGCCAGCAGCGCGGGATACTATGGCTACACCTTC.

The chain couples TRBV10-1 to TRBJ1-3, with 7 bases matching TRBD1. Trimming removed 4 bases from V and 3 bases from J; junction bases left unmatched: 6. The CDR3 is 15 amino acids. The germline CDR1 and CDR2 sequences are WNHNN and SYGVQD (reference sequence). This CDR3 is CASSAGTAIGNTIYF. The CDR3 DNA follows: TGCGCCAGCAGTGCCGGGACAGCTATTGGAAACACCATATATTTT.

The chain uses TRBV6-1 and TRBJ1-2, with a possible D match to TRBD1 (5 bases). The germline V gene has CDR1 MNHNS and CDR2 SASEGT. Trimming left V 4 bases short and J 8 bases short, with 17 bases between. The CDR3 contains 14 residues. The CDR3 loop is CASSASPSGTGYTF. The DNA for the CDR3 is TGTGCCAGCAGTGCATCCCCCTCAGGGACGGGCTACACCTTC.

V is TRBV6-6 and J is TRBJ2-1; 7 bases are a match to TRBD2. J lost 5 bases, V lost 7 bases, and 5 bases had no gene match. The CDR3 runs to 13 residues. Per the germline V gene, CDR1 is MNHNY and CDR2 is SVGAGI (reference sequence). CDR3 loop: CASKLSGDNEQFF. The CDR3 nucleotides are TGTGCCAGCAAGCTCAGCGGGGACAATGAGCAGTTCTTC.

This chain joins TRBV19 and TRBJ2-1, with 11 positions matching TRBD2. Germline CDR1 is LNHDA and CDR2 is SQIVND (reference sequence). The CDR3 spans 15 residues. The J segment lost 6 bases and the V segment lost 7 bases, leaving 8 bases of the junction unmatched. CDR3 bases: TGTGCCAGTACCGAGACTAGCGGGGATCTCAATGAGCAGTTCTTC. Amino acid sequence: CASTETSGDLNEQFF.

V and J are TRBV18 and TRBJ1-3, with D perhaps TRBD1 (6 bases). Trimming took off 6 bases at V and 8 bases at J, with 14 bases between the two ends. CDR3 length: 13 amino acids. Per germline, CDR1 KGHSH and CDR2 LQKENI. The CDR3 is CASSLGAADTIYF. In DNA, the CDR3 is TGTGCCAGCTCTCTGGGGGCGGCGGACACCATATATTTT.

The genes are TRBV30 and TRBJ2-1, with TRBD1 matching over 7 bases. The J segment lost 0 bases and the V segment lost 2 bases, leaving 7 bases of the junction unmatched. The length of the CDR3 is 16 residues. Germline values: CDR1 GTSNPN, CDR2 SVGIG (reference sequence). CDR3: CAWSTSTGASYNEQFF. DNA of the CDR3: TGTGCCTGGAGTACAAGTACAGGGGCCTCCTACAATGAGCAGTTCTTC.

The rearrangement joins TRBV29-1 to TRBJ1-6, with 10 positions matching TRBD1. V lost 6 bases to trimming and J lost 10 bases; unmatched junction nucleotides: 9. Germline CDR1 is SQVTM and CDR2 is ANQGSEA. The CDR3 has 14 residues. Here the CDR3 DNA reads TGCAGCGTACGACAGGGGGCACAGAACTCACCCCTCCACTTT. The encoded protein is CSVRQGAQNSPLHF.

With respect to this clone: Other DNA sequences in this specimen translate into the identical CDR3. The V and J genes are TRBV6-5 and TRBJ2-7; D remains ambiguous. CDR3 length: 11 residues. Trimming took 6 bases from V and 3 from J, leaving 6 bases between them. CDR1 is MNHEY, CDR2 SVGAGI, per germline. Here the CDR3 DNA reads TGTGCCAGCAGCCACCACTACGAGCAGTACTTC. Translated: CASSHHYEQYF.

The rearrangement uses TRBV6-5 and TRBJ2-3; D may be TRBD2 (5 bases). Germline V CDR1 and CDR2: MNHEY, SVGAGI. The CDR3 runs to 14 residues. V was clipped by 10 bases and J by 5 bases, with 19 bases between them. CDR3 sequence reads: CATRRVGLQDTQYF. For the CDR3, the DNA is TGTGCCACACGTCGGGTTGGACTGCAAGATACGCAGTATTTT.

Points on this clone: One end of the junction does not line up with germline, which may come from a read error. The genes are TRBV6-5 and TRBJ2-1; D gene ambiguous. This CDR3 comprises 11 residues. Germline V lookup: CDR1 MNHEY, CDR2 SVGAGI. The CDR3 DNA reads TGTGCCAGCAGTTACGGCCGTGGACGGGTCTTC. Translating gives CASSYGRGRVF.

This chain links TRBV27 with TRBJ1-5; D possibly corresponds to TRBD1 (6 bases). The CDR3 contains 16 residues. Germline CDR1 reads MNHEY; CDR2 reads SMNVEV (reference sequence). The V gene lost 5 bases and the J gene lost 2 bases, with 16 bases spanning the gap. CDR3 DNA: TGTGCCAGCAGTAACTACGCGGGGGCAGGCAATCAGCCCCAGCATTTT. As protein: CASSNYAGAGNQPQHF.

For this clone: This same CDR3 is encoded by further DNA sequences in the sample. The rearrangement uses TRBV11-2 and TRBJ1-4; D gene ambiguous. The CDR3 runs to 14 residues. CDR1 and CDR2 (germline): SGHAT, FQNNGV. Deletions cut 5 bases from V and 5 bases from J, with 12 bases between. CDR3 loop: CASSLTGTNEKLFF. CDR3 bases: TGTGCCAGCAGCCTAACGGGCACAAATGAAAAACTGTTTTTT.

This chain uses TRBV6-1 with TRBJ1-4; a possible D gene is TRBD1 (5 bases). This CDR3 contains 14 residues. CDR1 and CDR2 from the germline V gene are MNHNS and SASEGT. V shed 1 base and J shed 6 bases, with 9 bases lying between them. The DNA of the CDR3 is TGTGCCAGCAGTGAAGGGGGGGTTGATGAAAAACTGTTTTTT. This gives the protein CASSEGGVDEKLFF.

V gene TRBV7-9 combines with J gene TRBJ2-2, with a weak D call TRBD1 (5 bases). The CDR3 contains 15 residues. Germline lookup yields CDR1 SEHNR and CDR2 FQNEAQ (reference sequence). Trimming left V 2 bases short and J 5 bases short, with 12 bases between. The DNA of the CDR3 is TGTGCCAGCAGCTTAATGCAGGGTAAAACCGGGGAGCTGTTTTTT. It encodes CASSLMQGKTGELFF. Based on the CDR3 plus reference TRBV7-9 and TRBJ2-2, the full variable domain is DTGVSQNPRHKITKRGQNVTFRCDPISEHNRLYWYRQTLGQGPEFLTYFQNEAQLEKSRLLSDRFSAERPKGSFSTLEIQRTEQGDSAMYLCASSLMQGKTGELFFGEGSRLTVL.

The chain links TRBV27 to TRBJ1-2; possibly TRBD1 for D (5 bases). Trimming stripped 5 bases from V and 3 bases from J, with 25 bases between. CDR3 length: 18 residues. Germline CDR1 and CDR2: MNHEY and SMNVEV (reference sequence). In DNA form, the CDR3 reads TGTGCCAGCAGTAGGACGAGAACTACCCGGGGACGAGACTATGGCTACACCTTC. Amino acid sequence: CASSRTRTTRGRDYGYTF.

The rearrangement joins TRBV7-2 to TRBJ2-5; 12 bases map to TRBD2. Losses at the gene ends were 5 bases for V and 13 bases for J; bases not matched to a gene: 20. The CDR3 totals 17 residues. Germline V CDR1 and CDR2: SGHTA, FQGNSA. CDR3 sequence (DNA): TGTGCCAGCAGCCCTTTCTCTATTTCGGCTAGCGGGGGGGAGCTGTACTTC. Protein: CASSPFSISASGGELYF.

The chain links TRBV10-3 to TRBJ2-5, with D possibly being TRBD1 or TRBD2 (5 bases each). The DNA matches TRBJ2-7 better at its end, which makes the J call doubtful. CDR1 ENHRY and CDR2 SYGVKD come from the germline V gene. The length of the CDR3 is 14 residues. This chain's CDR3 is CAISASGPGYEQYF. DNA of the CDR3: TGTGCCATCAGTGCGTCGGGACCTGGCTACGAGCAGTACTTC.